This T cell receptor (beta chain) is drawn from a study of blood T cell repertoires in COVID-19. The assay was immunoSEQ multiplex PCR, and TCRdb's table has in-frame clones only and misses some. The sample shows some 230,000 clones, approximately 83% of them seen only once. The ends were cut back, 4 bases at V and 6 bases at J, with 12 bases in the middle. Per the germline V gene, CDR1 is MNHEY and CDR2 is SMNVEV (reference sequence). This CDR3 region has 13 residues. The rearrangement uses TRBV27 and TRBJ1-1; D possibly corresponds to TRBD1 (6 bases). Sequences were obtained from PBMCs or T cells enriched from blood (not recorded which). This sequence was found in a woman aged 35 to 49 with acute COVID-19. The CDR3 DNA reads TGTGCCAGCAGTTCCTACAGGGCTTCTGAAGCTTTCTTT. It translates to CASSSYRASEAFF.